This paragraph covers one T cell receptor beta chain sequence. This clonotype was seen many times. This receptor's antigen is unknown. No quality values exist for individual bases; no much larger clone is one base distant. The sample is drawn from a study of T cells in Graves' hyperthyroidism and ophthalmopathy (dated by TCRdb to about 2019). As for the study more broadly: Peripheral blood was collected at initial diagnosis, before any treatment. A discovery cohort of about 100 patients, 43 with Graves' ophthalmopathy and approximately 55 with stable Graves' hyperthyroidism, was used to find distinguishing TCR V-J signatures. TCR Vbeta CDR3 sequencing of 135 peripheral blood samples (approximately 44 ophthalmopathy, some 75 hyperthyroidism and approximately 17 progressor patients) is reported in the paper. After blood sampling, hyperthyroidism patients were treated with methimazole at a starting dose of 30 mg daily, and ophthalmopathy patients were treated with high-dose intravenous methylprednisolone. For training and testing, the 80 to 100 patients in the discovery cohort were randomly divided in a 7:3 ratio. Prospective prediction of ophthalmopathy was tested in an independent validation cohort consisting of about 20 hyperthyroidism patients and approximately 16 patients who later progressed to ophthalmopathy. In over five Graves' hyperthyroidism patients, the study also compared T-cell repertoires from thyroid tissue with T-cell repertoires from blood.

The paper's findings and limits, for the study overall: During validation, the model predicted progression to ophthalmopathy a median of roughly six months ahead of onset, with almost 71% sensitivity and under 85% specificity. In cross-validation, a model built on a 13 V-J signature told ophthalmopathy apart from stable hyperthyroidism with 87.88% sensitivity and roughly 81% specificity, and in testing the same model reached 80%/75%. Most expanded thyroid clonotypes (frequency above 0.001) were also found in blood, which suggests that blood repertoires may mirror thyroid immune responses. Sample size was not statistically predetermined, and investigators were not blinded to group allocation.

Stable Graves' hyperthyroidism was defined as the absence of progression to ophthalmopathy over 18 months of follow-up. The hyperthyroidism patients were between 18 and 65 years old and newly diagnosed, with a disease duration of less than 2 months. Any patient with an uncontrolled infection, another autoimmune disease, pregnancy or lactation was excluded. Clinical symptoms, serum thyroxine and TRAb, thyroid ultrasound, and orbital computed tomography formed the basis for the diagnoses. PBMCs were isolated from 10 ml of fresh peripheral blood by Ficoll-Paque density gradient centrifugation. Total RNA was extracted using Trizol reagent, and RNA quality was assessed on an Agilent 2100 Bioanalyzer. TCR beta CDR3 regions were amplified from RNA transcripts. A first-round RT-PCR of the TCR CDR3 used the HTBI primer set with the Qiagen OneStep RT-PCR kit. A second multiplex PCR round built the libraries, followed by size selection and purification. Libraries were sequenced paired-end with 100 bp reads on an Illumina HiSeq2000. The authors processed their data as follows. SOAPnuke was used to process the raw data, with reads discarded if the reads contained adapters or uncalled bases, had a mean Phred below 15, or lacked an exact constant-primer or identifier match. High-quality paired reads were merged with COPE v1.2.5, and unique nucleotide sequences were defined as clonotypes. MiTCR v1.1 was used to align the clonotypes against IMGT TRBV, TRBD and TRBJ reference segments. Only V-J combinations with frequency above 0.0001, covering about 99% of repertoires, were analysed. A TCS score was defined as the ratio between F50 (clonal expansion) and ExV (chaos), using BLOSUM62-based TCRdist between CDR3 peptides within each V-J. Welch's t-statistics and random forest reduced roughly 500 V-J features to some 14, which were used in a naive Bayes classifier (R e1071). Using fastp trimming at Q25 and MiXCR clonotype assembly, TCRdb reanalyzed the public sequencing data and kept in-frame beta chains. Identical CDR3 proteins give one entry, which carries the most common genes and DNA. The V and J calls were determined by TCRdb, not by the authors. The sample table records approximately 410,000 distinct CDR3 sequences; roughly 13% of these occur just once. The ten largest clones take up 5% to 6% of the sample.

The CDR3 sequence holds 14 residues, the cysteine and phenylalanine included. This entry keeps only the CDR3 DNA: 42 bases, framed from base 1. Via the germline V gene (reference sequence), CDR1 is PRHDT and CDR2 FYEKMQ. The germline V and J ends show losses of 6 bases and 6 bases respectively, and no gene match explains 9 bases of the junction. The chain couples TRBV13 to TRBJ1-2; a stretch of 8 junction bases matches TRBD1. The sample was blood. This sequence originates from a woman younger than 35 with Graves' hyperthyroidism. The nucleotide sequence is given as TGTGCCAGCAGTCGAGTGCAGGGGGCGGATGGCTACACCTTC. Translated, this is CASSRVQGADGYTF.